The 30 T cell receptor beta chains reported below all come from one sample, sequenced in a study of T cell responses to AZD1222 COVID-19 vaccine. TCRdb's copy holds only in-frame clones and misses some; the assay was immunoSEQ multiplex PCR. The sample consists of 150,000 to 200,000 clones, 87% of them appearing once. Sequenced here: peripheral blood, sampled on day 0 of MenACWY control vaccination. These receptors all stem from an adult in good health.

The chain links TRBV2 to TRBJ1-2; TRBD1 matches 9 bases. The CDR3 sequence is 15 residues long. Germline trimming cut 7 bases from V and 4 bases from J; bases unmatched to any gene: 10. The germline V gene has CDR1 SNHLY and CDR2 FYNNEI. DNA of the CDR3: TGTGCCAGCACCCCGACGGGGGACAGGGTCTATGGCTACACCTTC. It encodes CASTPTGDRVYGYTF.

The chain combines TRBV30 with TRBJ1-2; TRBD1 is a possible D gene (6 bases). Between the trimmed V and J ends, which lost 4 bases and 4 bases, there was a span of 16 bases. The CDR3 runs 14 residues. Germline CDR1 is GTSNPN and CDR2 is SVGIG (reference sequence). This CDR3 reads CAWMKLQGSYGYTF. In nucleotides, the CDR3 is TGTGCCTGGATGAAGCTTCAGGGGAGCTATGGCTACACCTTC.

The V gene is TRBV11-3, the J gene TRBJ1-2; D perhaps matches TRBD1 (5 bases). The ends were cut back, 5 bases at V and 8 bases at J, with 15 bases in the middle. The CDR3 contains 13 residues. The germline V gene has CDR1 SGHNT and CDR2 YENEEA. CDR3 nucleotides: TGTGCCAGCAGCGCGCGGGAAGGGGAGGGCTACACCTTC. Its protein is CASSAREGEGYTF.

This sequence joins TRBV6-5 and TRBJ2-1; 9 bases are a match to TRBD1. V shed 0 bases and J 14 bases; nucleotides not matched to a gene: 11. Germline V gene data show CDR1 as MNHEY and CDR2 as SVGAGI. CDR3 length: 15 residues. CDR3 nucleotides: TGTGCCAGCAGTTACTCGAATACCCCCGGGACAGGGAAGTTCTTC. This sequence encodes CASSYSNTPGTGKFF.

The chain links TRBV28 to TRBJ2-1; D gene ambiguous. The CDR3 is 12 amino acids. Between the trimmed V and J ends, which lost 6 bases and 8 bases, there was a span of 11 bases. Germline V lookup: CDR1 MDHEN, CDR2 SYDVKM. CDR3 amino acids: CASRDVGYEQFF. The CDR3, as DNA: TGTGCCAGCAGGGACGTTGGGTATGAGCAGTTCTTC.

The V call is TRBV10-2, the J call TRBJ2-2, with 7 nucleotides matching TRBD1. The germline V gene encodes CDR1 WSHSY and CDR2 SAAADI. The CDR3 contains 12 residues. V lost 8 bases to trimming and J lost 5 bases; unmatched junction nucleotides: 2. CDR3 amino acids: CASLQGTGELFF. The CDR3 coding sequence is TGCGCCAGCCTACAGGGGACCGGGGAGCTGTTTTTT.

This chain connects TRBV9 to TRBJ2-1; 8 bases fit TRBD1. The V gene's germline CDR1 is SGDLS and CDR2 YYNGEE. The ends lost 0 bases at V and 0 bases at J; junction bases unmatched: 2. The CDR3 is made up of 16 amino acids. The CDR3 DNA reads as TGTGCCAGCAGCGTAGCTGACAGGGGCTCCTACAATGAGCAGTTCTTC. Protein sequence: CASSVADRGSYNEQFF.

This sequence joins TRBV28 and TRBJ2-7; TRBD1 matches at 8 bases. Unmatched junction bases numbered 12, after V lost 5 bases and J lost 3 bases. This CDR3 is 16 amino acids long. Germline assignment: CDR1 MDHEN and CDR2 SYDVKM. The CDR3 region has the DNA TGTGCCAGCAGTCCTTTAGGGTGGGACAGGAACTACGAGCAGTACTTC. This encodes CASSPLGWDRNYEQYF.

This clone was detected only a few times. The chain joins TRBV12-3 or TRBV12-4 to TRBJ2-7; tentatively, D is TRBD1 (5 bases). Deletions cut 5 bases from V and 3 bases from J, with 11 bases between. The CDR3 sequence is 13 residues long. CDR3 region: CASSRGDSYEQYF. CDR3 DNA sequence: TGTGCCAGCAGTAGGGGTGACAGCTACGAGCAGTACTTC.

A note on this clone: Other DNA sequences in this specimen translate into the identical CDR3. V and J are TRBV5-1 and TRBJ2-7; 10 nucleotides agree with TRBD2. Germline CDR1 SGHRS, CDR2 YFSETQ. After removal of 0 bases from V and 1 base from J, the junction contained 1 base not matched to a gene. This CDR3 has 15 amino acids. Here the CDR3 reads CASSLVAGGSYEQYF. The DNA of the CDR3 is TGCGCCAGCAGCTTGGTAGCGGGGGGTTCCTACGAGCAGTACTTC.

The chain links TRBV7-2 to TRBJ1-1; a weak D match, TRBD1 (5 bases). V dropped 2 bases and J dropped 3 bases, with 13 bases sitting between them. The germline V gene encodes CDR1 SGHTA and CDR2 FQGNSA. The CDR3 covers 15 residues. Here the CDR3 DNA reads TGTGCCAGCAGCTTAACTTCGGGGCCATACACTGAAGCTTTCTTT. This sequence encodes CASSLTSGPYTEAFF.

The chain employs TRBV28 and TRBJ1-3; D not resolved. The CDR3 is 14 residues long. V lost 4 bases to trimming and J lost 0 bases, with 7 bases between them. The germline V gene encodes CDR1 MDHEN and CDR2 SYDVKM. In DNA form, the CDR3 reads TGTGCCAGCAGTTGGAAGGACTCTGGAAACACCATATATTTT. Translated: CASSWKDSGNTIYF.

The gene calls are TRBV24-1 and TRBJ2-1; 7 nucleotides agree with TRBD2. The V gene end was trimmed by 9 bases and the J gene end by 2 bases; junction bases not matched to a gene: 3. Germline V gene lookup returns CDR1 KGHDR and CDR2 SFDVKD. The CDR3 loop spans 13 amino acids. The CDR3 protein is CATGSGAYNEQFF. CDR3 sequence (DNA): TGTGCCACCGGCAGCGGGGCCTACAATGAGCAGTTCTTC.

The chain combines TRBV9 with TRBJ2-2; D uncertain. V lost 0 bases and J 6 bases, leaving 9 bases between the germline ends. Germline V gene data show CDR1 as SGDLS and CDR2 as YYNGEE. This CDR3 is built from 14 residues. This CDR3 reads CASSVGSGSGELFF. CDR3 coding DNA: TGTGCCAGCAGCGTAGGGTCCGGGTCCGGGGAGCTGTTTTTT. The full variable domain, completed using reference TRBV9 and TRBJ2-2, is DSGVTQTPKHLITATGQRVTLRCSPRSGDLSVYWYQQSLDQGLQFLIQYYNGEERAKGNILERFSAQQFPDLHSELNLSSLELGDSALYFCASSVGSGSGELFFGEGSRLTVL.

The chain uses TRBV29-1 and TRBJ1-2, with TRBD1 identical over 7 bases. Per the germline V gene, CDR1 is SQVTM and CDR2 is ANQGSEA. V shed 6 bases, J shed 2 bases, and the junction held 9 bases outside the gene matches. This CDR3 has 14 residues. The CDR3 DNA sequence: TGCAGCGTGGTTACAGGGGACCCAAACTATGGCTACACCTTC. Encoded protein: CSVVTGDPNYGYTF.

The V and J genes are TRBV30 and TRBJ1-1; D remains ambiguous. The germline V gene encodes CDR1 GTSNPN and CDR2 SVGIG (reference sequence). The CDR3 runs 15 residues. Deletions cut 0 bases from V and 1 base from J, with 12 bases between. This CDR3 reads CAWSVGSIANTEAFF. The CDR3, as DNA: TGTGCCTGGAGTGTAGGGAGCATAGCGAACACTGAAGCTTTCTTT.

The V gene is TRBV28, the J gene TRBJ1-2, with 8 nucleotides matching TRBD1. V was clipped by 10 bases and J by 4 bases; unmatched bases: 11. CDR1 and CDR2 (germline): MDHEN, SYDVKM. CDR3 length: 14 residues. The CDR3 spells CATTPGQGAYGYTF. DNA of the CDR3: TGTGCCACCACACCCGGACAGGGCGCCTATGGCTACACCTTC.

The V gene is TRBV5-6, the J gene TRBJ1-2, with 9 bases lining up with TRBD1. Unmatched junction bases numbered 1, after V lost 2 bases and J lost 2 bases. The CDR3 is 14 amino acids. The germline gives CDR1 SGHDT, CDR2 YYEEEE. The CDR3 sequence: CASSFDRGNYGYTF. CDR3 sequence (DNA): TGTGCCAGCAGCTTCGACAGGGGGAACTATGGCTACACCTTC.

The chain employs TRBV18 and TRBJ1-2; 7 nucleotides line up with TRBD1. This CDR3 is built from 14 residues. Losses at the gene ends were 4 bases for V and 7 bases for J; bases not matched to a gene: 9. Germline CDR1 and CDR2: KGHSH and LQKENI. CDR3 amino acids: CASSLRQGHGGYTF. The CDR3 DNA sequence: TGTGCCAGCTCACTTCGACAGGGACACGGTGGCTACACCTTC.

This clone was detected only a few times. This chain uses TRBV21-1 with TRBJ1-5. TRBV21-1 is described as a pseudogene. CDR3 length equals 16 residues. DNA of the CDR3: TGTGCCAGCAGCAAAGGCGGGGACTCTGGCAATCAGCCCCAGCATTTT. Residues: CASSKGGDSGNQPQHF.

This chain joins TRBV11-3 and TRBJ2-3; D is possibly TRBD2 (6 bases). Germline CDR1 reads SGHNT; CDR2 reads YENEEA. This CDR3 spans 13 amino acids. With 5 bases removed from V and 6 bases from J, the gap between germline ends came to 12 bases. The CDR3 reads CASSEQTRDTQYF. The DNA for the CDR3 is TGTGCCAGCAGCGAACAGACTAGGGATACGCAGTATTTT.

V gene TRBV15 combines with J gene TRBJ2-3, with D hard to call. The CDR3 sequence is 15 residues long. Trimming pared 0 bases from V and 0 bases from J, leaving 7 bases between. Per germline, CDR1 LNHNV and CDR2 YYDKDF (reference sequence). This CDR3 is CATSRDMASTDTQYF. The CDR3 DNA reads as TGTGCCACCAGCAGAGATATGGCTAGCACAGATACGCAGTATTTT.

The rearrangement joins TRBV5-1 to TRBJ2-7; TRBD2 agrees at 7 bases. V lost 5 bases to trimming and J lost 2 bases; unmatched junction nucleotides: 10. Germline assignment: CDR1 SGHRS and CDR2 YFSETQ. This CDR3 has 15 amino acids. The CDR3 loop reads CASSILSGAAYEQYF. CDR3 nucleotide sequence: TGCGCCAGCAGTATTTTGAGCGGGGCCGCCTACGAGCAGTACTTC.

The table lists this clone with a count of one. This chain connects TRBV7-2 to TRBJ2-2, with TRBD2 identical over 10 bases. The CDR3 totals 15 residues. V was clipped by 5 bases and J by 6 bases; unmatched bases: 6. Germline V CDR1 and CDR2: SGHTA, FQGNSA. CDR3 sequence (DNA): TGTGCCAGCAGCCCAGTTAGCGGGAGGTCCGGGGAGCTGTTTTTT. It encodes CASSPVSGRSGELFF.

V gene TRBV5-4 combines with J gene TRBJ1-6; TRBD1 aligns across 9 bases. Trimming at V came to 3 bases and at J to 7 bases, leaving 2 bases not matched to a gene. Germline V CDR1 and CDR2: SGHNT, YYREEE (reference sequence). The CDR3 runs to 14 residues. The CDR3 loop is CASSSDRGNSPLHF. The CDR3 nucleotides are TGTGCCAGCAGCTCGGACAGGGGAAATTCACCCCTCCACTTT. Complete variable domain (other parts from reference TRBV5-4 and TRBJ1-6): ETGVTQSPTHLIKTRGQQVTLRCSSQSGHNTVSWYQQALGQGPQFIFQYYREEENGRGNFPPRFSGLQFPNYSSELNVNALELDDSALYLCASSSDRGNSPLHFGNGTRLTVT.

The chain recombines TRBV27 with TRBJ1-5; 7 nucleotides agree with TRBD1. V was pared by 2 bases and J by 0 bases, with 4 bases of the junction left unmatched. The germline CDR1 and CDR2 sequences are MNHEY and SMNVEV (reference sequence). The length of the CDR3 is 16 residues. The CDR3 protein is CASSLKGAVSNQPQHF. CDR3 sequence (DNA): TGTGCCAGCAGTTTAAAGGGGGCTGTTAGCAATCAGCCCCAGCATTTT.

The chain combines TRBV6-5 with TRBJ2-7; possibly TRBD2 for D (5 bases). Germline values: CDR1 MNHEY, CDR2 SVGAGI. The CDR3 contains 13 residues. Trimming left V 7 bases short and J 3 bases short, with 13 bases between. CDR3 in amino acids: CASTGGSGYEQYF. The CDR3 nucleotides are TGTGCCAGCACAGGAGGTTCTGGCTACGAGCAGTACTTC.

This chain links TRBV4-1 with TRBJ2-7; unclear D gene. V was pared by 4 bases and J by 3 bases, with 13 bases between. Germline loops: CDR1 MGHRA, CDR2 YSYEKL. This CDR3 is 14 amino acids long. The CDR3 loop reads CASSPKNPGYEQYF. CDR3 DNA sequence: TGCGCCAGCAGCCCCAAAAACCCAGGCTACGAGCAGTACTTC.

This clone has a single count. The chain is built from TRBV4-2 and TRBJ2-7, with a tentative D call TRBD2 (5 bases). The V and J ends lost 1 base and 5 bases respectively, with 15 bases between them. This CDR3 is built from 15 residues. Germline loops: CDR1 LGHNA, CDR2 YNFKEQ. The CDR3 loop is CASSQVSGLVDEQYF. The CDR3 DNA follows: TGTGCCAGCAGCCAAGTCTCGGGGTTAGTAGACGAGCAGTACTTC.

The chain combines TRBV2 with TRBJ2-1, with TRBD2 matching over 12 bases. Trimming cost V 6 bases and J 8 bases; bases outside gene matches: 17. Germline V gene data show CDR1 as SNHLY and CDR2 as FYNNEI. This CDR3 spans 18 amino acids. CDR3 sequence reads: CASSPPLLLAGGSDEQFF. DNA for the CDR3: TGTGCCAGCAGCCCACCATTATTACTAGCGGGAGGCTCGGATGAGCAGTTCTTC.